The subject of this entry is one T cell receptor (beta chain). The V gene lost 1 base and the J gene lost 0 bases, with 10 bases spanning the gap. Looked up from germline, CDR1 is MGHRA and CDR2 is YSYEKL. This CDR3 spans 16 amino acids. These data originate in a study of CD8 T cells in Susac syndrome. With random hexamers, roughly 0.45 to 1 ug RNA was reverse transcribed. Amplification of TCR beta CDR3 spanned 54 Vbeta and 13 Jbeta via immunoSEQ multiplex PCR. TCRdb analysed the immunoSEQ multiplex PCR reads with MiXCR anew, one entry per CDR3 protein. The table lists about 47,000 distinct CDR3 sequences, approximately 92% of them singletons. Healthy donors matched for age and sex were used as controls.

Input material: CD8+ T cells from PBMCs. The chain uses TRBV4-1 and TRBJ2-1; no definite D call. The receptor was derived from a human donor in good health. CDR3 nucleotide sequence: TGCGCCAGCAGCCAAGTCGACTGGAGCTCCTACAATGAGCAGTTCTTC. This gives the protein CASSQVDWSSYNEQFF.